The 19 T cell receptor beta chains reported below all come from one sample, sequenced in a study of regulatory T cells in long-lasting Graves disease. Time point here: newly diagnosed GD, antithyroid drugs for less than 3 months. There was RNA extracted from PBMCs, and the TCR library was made from it. Combining iRepertoire HTBI primers with Arm-PCR of CDR3 regions, the authors built TCR beta libraries. One entry per CDR3 protein, called by TCRdb with MiXCR from the multiplex PCR reads. The sample holds under 700,000 distinct CDR3 sequences; more than 15% are singletons and the top ten take 20% to 25%. Another study also made use of these data, one on T cells in Graves' hyperthyroidism and ophthalmopathy.

The sample here was peripheral blood mononuclear cells (PBMCs), taken at new diagnosis, from a patient treated with antithyroid drugs. These receptors were obtained from a woman aged 35-65 years with Graves disease.

This clonotype was counted ten times or more. The V gene is TRBV12-3 or TRBV12-4, the J gene TRBJ1-1; 9 positions agree with TRBD1. The CDR3 loop spans 15 amino acids. The V and J ends lost 6 bases and 0 bases, in that order; junction bases with no gene match: 5. As DNA, the CDR3 is TGTGCCAGCAGCAGACAGGGGGTCATGAACACTGAAGCTTTCTTT. It yields the protein CASSRQGVMNTEAFF.

The sample holds a few counts of this clonotype. The V gene is TRBV15, the J gene TRBJ1-2, with 10 bases identical to TRBD1. The CDR3 runs to 15 residues. CDR1 LNHNV and CDR2 YYDKDF come from the germline V gene (reference sequence). The V gene end was trimmed by 1 base and the J gene end by 1 base; junction bases not matched to a gene: 0. CDR3 protein: CATSRGDRGNYGYTF. Here the CDR3 DNA reads TGTGCCACCAGCAGAGGGGACAGGGGTAACTATGGCTACACCTTC. The whole variable domain, filled in from reference TRBV15 and TRBJ1-2, reads DAMVIQNPRYQVTQFGKPVTLSCSQTLNHNVMYWYQQKSSQAPKLLFHYYDKDFNNEADTPDNFQSRRPNTSFCFLDIRSPGLGDTAMYLCATSRGDRGNYGYTFGSGTRLTVV.

This clonotype showed up just a few times. The chain couples TRBV6-5 to TRBJ2-1; 8 bases are shared with TRBD1. This CDR3 contains 14 residues. The trim removed 4 bases at V and 5 bases at J, leaving 4 bases unmatched. Looked up from germline, CDR1 is MNHEY and CDR2 is SVGAGI. CDR3 sequence (DNA): TGTGCCAGCAGTTCCGCAGGGGGCCACAATGAGCAGTTCTTC. Translated: CASSSAGGHNEQFF.

This clonotype has ten or more counts. The V gene is TRBV7-6, the J gene TRBJ1-6; possibly TRBD1 for D (5 bases). The V gene lost 2 bases and the J gene lost 7 bases, with 12 bases spanning the gap. The CDR3 runs to 15 residues. Germline CDR1 reads SGHVS; CDR2 reads FNYEAQ. CDR3 DNA: TGTGCCAGCAGCTTAAGGAGGGACGGGAATTCACCCCTCCACTTT. This translates into CASSLRRDGNSPLHF.

The table lists this clonotype with many counts. The rearrangement joins TRBV11-2 to TRBJ2-5; 13 nucleotides match TRBD2. The CDR3 runs 17 residues. J lost 1 base, V lost 2 bases, and 4 bases had no gene match. Germline-derived CDR1 and CDR2 are SGHAT and FQNNGV. The CDR3 region has the DNA TGTGCCAGCAGCTTAAGACTAGCGGGGGGCATCCAAGAGACCCAGTACTTC. Its translation is CASSLRLAGGIQETQYF.

This clonotype was observed many times. V and J are TRBV30 and TRBJ1-1; D is unclear. Trimming stripped 2 bases from V and 0 bases from J, with 4 bases between. CDR1 and CDR2 (germline): GTSNPN, SVGIG (reference sequence). The CDR3 extends over 12 amino acids. The CDR3, as DNA: TGTGCCTGGAGTCTCTTGAACACTGAAGCTTTCTTT. It translates to CAWSLLNTEAFF.

In its sample, this clonotype was seen many times. This sequence joins TRBV15 and TRBJ2-5; TRBD2 agrees at 7 bases. This CDR3 is 14 amino acids long. V shed 8 bases and J 5 bases; nucleotides not matched to a gene: 11. Germline V lookup: CDR1 LNHNV, CDR2 YYDKDF (reference sequence). CDR3 bases: TGTGCCACCGGAGTGGGCGGGGGAACGGAGACCCAGTACTTC. The encoded protein is CATGVGGGTETQYF.

The genes are TRBV7-9 and TRBJ1-5; 7 bases are shared with TRBD1. Trimming removed 1 base from V and 3 bases from J; junction bases left unmatched: 9. Germline V lookup: CDR1 SEHNR, CDR2 FQNEAQ (reference sequence). CDR3 length: 17 residues. CDR3 sequence (DNA): TGTGCCAGCAGCTTAGTGACAGGGAGGGCGAACAATCAGCCCCAGCATTTT. Translation gives CASSLVTGRANNQPQHF.

This clonotype was picked up many times. The rearrangement links TRBV20-1 to TRBJ2-5; the match to TRBD1 covers 7 bases. The J segment lost 2 bases and the V segment lost 3 bases, leaving 6 bases of the junction unmatched. Germline V gives CDR1 DFQATT, CDR2 SNEGSKA (reference sequence). CDR3 length: 14 residues. In nucleotides, the CDR3 is TGCAGTGCTAGGCTGGGGACAGCACAAGAGACCCAGTACTTC. This sequence encodes CSARLGTAQETQYF.

This chain uses TRBV10-3 with TRBJ1-6; 7 bases map to TRBD1. Germline trimming cut 4 bases from V and 7 bases from J; bases unmatched to any gene: 7. Per germline, CDR1 ENHRY and CDR2 SYGVKD. This CDR3 is built from 15 residues. The CDR3 loop reads CAISAKTGKNSPLHF. DNA for the CDR3: TGTGCCATCAGTGCAAAGACAGGGAAAAATTCACCCCTCCACTTT.

This clonotype was recorded at least ten times. The chain couples TRBV9 to TRBJ1-2; D unclear. The CDR3 covers 15 residues. V was trimmed by 0 bases and J by 5 bases, leaving 14 bases between them. The germline V gene encodes CDR1 SGDLS and CDR2 YYNGEE. The CDR3 nucleotides read TGTGCCAGCAGCGTAGAGGCCTACAGCTATTATGGCTACACCTTC. Its translation is CASSVEAYSYYGYTF.

This clonotype was picked up many times. The rearrangement uses TRBV7-2 and TRBJ2-7, with D perhaps matching TRBD2 (6 bases). CDR1 is SGHTA and CDR2 is FQGNSA in the germline V gene. The CDR3 is made up of 14 amino acids. Trimming removed 4 bases at V and 6 bases at J, with 16 bases between. CDR3 DNA sequence: TGTGCCAGCAGCTCGGGACTGGTACTGGGCGAGCAGTACTTC. This translates into CASSSGLVLGEQYF.

The chain has TRBV28 and TRBJ2-7; D not resolved. V was pared by 4 bases and J by 9 bases, with 19 bases between. CDR3 length: 14 residues. The germline CDR1 and CDR2 sequences are MDHEN and SYDVKM. CDR3 sequence: CASSYSPSFKVQYF. In nucleotides, the CDR3 is TGTGCCAGCAGTTACTCACCGAGCTTCAAGGTGCAGTACTTC.

In this sample, this clonotype turned up many times. The chain has TRBV5-5 and TRBJ1-2; tentative D call: TRBD1 (5 bases). The CDR3 length is 14 residues. Germline values: CDR1 SGHKS, CDR2 YYEKEE (reference sequence). With 0 bases removed from V and 4 bases from J, the gap between germline ends came to 10 bases. CDR3 DNA: TGTGCCAGCAGCTTGGATGGGGGGTTCTATGGCTACACCTTC. Encoded protein: CASSLDGGFYGYTF. Filled out from reference TRBV5-5 and TRBJ1-2, the complete variable domain reads DAGVTQSPTHLIKTRGQQVTLRCSPISGHKSVSWYQQVLGQGPQFIFQYYEKEERGRGNFPDRFSARQFPNYSSELNVNALLLGDSALYLCASSLDGGFYGYTFGSGTRLTVV.

V is TRBV5-1 and J is TRBJ1-6, with 7 nucleotides matching TRBD1. Losses at the gene ends were 0 bases for V and 8 bases for J; bases not matched to a gene: 5. Per the germline V gene, CDR1 is SGHRS and CDR2 is YFSETQ. The CDR3 spans 15 residues. The CDR3 sequence: CASSLGGQKDSPLHF. CDR3 in DNA: TGCGCCAGCAGCTTGGGGGGACAGAAGGATTCACCCCTCCACTTT.

In this sample, this clonotype turned up many times. V and J are TRBV11-3 and TRBJ2-3; maybe TRBD1 (6 bases). CDR1 is SGHNT and CDR2 is YENEEA in the germline V gene. There are 15 residues in the CDR3. The V gene lost 3 bases and the J gene lost 0 bases, with 10 bases spanning the gap. Here the CDR3 reads CASSFGGPSTDTQYF. In nucleotides, the CDR3 is TGTGCCAGCAGCTTTGGGGGCCCTAGCACAGATACGCAGTATTTT.

This clonotype has just a few counts. The chain joins TRBV12-5 to TRBJ1-3; the match to TRBD1 covers 8 bases. The trim removed 4 bases at V and 2 bases at J, leaving 10 bases unmatched. The CDR3 is 17 amino acids. Germline CDR1 reads LGHNT; CDR2 reads FRNRAP. The CDR3 loop reads CASGSLGPDRAGNTIYF. DNA of the CDR3: TGTGCTAGTGGTTCCTTGGGTCCGGACAGGGCTGGAAACACCATATATTTT.

In the case of this clonotype: At one end, the junction sequence differs from germline, possibly due to a read error. Here the CDR3 reads CTSSLGASQPQHF. CDR3 in DNA: TGTACCAGCAGTTTGGGGGCGTCTCAGCCCCAGCATTTT. The rearrangement joins TRBV25-1 to TRBJ1-5, with D perhaps TRBD1 (6 bases). The CDR3 runs 13 residues. CDR1 and CDR2 from the germline V gene are MGHDK and SYGVNS. The full variable domain, with the rest looked up from reference TRBV25-1 and TRBJ1-5, is EADIYQTPRYLVIGTGKKITLECSQTMGHDKMYWYQQDPGMELHLIHYSYGVNSTEKGDLSSESTVSRIRTEHFPLTLESARPSHTSQYLCTSSLGASQPQHFGDGTRLSIL.

The sample holds many counts of this clonotype. In nucleotides, the CDR3 is TGCAGTGCTAGAGATAAGGGTAGGGGCGAGCAGTACTTC. This codes for CSARDKGRGEQYF. The chain recombines TRBV20-1 with TRBJ2-7; tentatively, D is TRBD1 (5 bases). Germline CDR1 is DFQATT and CDR2 is SNEGSKA (reference sequence). Trimming removed 0 bases at V and 6 bases at J, with 12 bases between. This CDR3 is 13 amino acids long.